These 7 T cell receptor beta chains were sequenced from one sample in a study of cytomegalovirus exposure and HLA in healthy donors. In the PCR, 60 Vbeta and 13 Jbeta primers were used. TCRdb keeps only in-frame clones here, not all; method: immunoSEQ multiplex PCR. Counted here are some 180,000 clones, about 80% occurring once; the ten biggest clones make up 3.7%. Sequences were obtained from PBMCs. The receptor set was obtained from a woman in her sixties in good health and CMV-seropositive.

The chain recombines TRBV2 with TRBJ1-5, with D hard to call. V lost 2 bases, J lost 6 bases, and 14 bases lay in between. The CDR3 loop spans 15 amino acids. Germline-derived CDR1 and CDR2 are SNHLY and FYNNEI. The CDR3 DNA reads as TGTGCCAGCAGTGAACAAACAGTCCTGGGTCAGCCCCAGCATTTT. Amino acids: CASSEQTVLGQPQHF.

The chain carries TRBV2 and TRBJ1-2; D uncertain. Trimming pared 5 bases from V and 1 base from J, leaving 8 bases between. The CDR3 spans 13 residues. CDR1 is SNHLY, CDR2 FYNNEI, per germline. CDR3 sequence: CASSYGVNYGYTF. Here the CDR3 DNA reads TGTGCCAGCAGTTACGGGGTTAACTATGGCTACACCTTC.

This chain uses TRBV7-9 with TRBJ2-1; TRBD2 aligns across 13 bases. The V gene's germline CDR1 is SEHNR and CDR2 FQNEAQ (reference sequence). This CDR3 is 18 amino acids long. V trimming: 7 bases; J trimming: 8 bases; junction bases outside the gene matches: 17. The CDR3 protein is CASNPGQGRTSGSDEQFF. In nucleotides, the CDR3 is TGTGCCAGCAACCCAGGACAGGGGCGGACTAGCGGGAGCGATGAGCAGTTCTTC.

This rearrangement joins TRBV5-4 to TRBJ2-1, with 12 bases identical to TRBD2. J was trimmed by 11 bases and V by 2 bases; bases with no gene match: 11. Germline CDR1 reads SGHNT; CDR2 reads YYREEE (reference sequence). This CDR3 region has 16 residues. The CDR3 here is CASSFPTSGGQGKQFF. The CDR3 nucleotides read TGTGCCAGCAGCTTTCCGACTAGCGGGGGCCAAGGAAAGCAGTTCTTC.

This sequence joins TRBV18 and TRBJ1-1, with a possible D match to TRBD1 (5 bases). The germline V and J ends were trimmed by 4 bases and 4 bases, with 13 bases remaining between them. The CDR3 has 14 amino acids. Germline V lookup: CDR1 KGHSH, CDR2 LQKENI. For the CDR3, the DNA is TGTGCCAGCTCACACGACAGCGTGATCACTGAAGCTTTCTTT. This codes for CASSHDSVITEAFF. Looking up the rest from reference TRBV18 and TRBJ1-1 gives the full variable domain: NAGVMQNPRHLVRRRGQEARLRCSPMKGHSHVYWYRQLPEEGLKFMVYLQKENIIDESGMPKERFSAEFPKEGPSILRIQQVVRGDSAAYFCASSHDSVITEAFFGQGTRLTVV.

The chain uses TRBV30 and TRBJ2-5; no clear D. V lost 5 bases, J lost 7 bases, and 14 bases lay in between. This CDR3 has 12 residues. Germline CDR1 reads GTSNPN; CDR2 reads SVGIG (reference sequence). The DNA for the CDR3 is TGTGCCTGGGGGCCCGTCAAGCCGACCCAGTACTTC. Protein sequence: CAWGPVKPTQYF.

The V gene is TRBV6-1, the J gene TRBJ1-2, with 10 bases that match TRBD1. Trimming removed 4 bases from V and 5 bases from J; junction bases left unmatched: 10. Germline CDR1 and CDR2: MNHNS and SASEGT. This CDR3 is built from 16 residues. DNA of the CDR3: TGTGCCAGCAGTGCGGACAGGGGGGCTATACGGTATGGCTACACCTTC. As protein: CASSADRGAIRYGYTF.